This section outlines one T cell receptor beta chain sequence together with its context. This sample was included in a study of blood T cell repertoires in COVID-19. Participants were aged about 18 to 100 years, lived in about two dozen US areas, and enrolled virtually. Using immunoSEQ multiplex PCR, the repertoire was profiled, and TCRdb retains in-frame clones only, with some absent. This table holds 250,000 to 300,000 clones, roughly four fifths found once. The source material was PBMCs or T cells enriched from blood (not recorded which). The TCR comes from a man aged 30 to 45 with acute COVID-19.

The CDR3 region is CASSRTGGIGNTIYF. CDR3 DNA: TGTGCCAGCAGCCGAACAGGCGGGATTGGAAACACCATATATTTT. The chain carries TRBV7-8 and TRBJ1-3, with D perhaps TRBD1 (5 bases). V was clipped by 5 bases and J by 3 bases, with 14 bases between them. Germline CDR1 SGHVS, CDR2 FQNEAQ. The CDR3 runs to 15 residues.